This passage covers 3 T cell receptor beta chains from one sample sequenced in a study of T cell changes during pregnancy in multiple sclerosis. Repertoires were generated with immunoSEQ multiplex PCR, while TCRdb's copy carries only in-frame clones and drops some. Here the sample spans some 120,000 clones, approximately 90% being singletons. The specimen comprised peripheral blood, sampled in the third trimester of pregnancy. The source is a female donor with multiple sclerosis, enrolled in a pregnancy study.

This clone showed up just once. The chain uses TRBV30 and TRBJ2-1, with D perhaps matching TRBD1 (6 bases). Germline V gene data show CDR1 as GTSNPN and CDR2 as SVGIG (reference sequence). The CDR3 loop spans 17 amino acids. Deletions cut 0 bases from V and 0 bases from J, with 15 bases between. This chain's CDR3 is CAWSVLGRGSSYNEQFF. The CDR3 coding sequence is TGTGCCTGGAGTGTACTAGGCAGGGGAAGCTCCTACAATGAGCAGTTCTTC. Full variable domain (rest looked up from reference TRBV30 and TRBJ2-1): SQTIHQWPATLVQPVGSPLSLECTVEGTSNPNLYWYRQAAGRGLQLLFYSVGIGQISSEVPQNLSASRPQDRQFILSSKKLLLSDSGFYLCAWSVLGRGSSYNEQFFGPGTRLTVL.

The chain is built from TRBV9 and TRBJ1-3; tentatively, D is TRBD1 (6 bases). Germline V gene sequence: CDR1 SGDLS, CDR2 YYNGEE. Trimming took off 0 bases at V and 4 bases at J, with 17 bases between the two ends. The CDR3 runs 17 residues. CDR3 sequence: CASSVGGGGAFGNTIYF. CDR3 nucleotide sequence: TGTGCCAGCAGCGTAGGGGGAGGGGGGGCGTTCGGAAACACCATATATTTT.

To note about this clone: It is unclear where the CDR3 begins or ends on the DNA, so no DNA is shown, and the CDR3 is as TCRdb lists it. The chain has TRBV6-1 and TRBJ1-2. Per the germline V gene, CDR1 is MNHNS and CDR2 is SASEGT. Counting both end residues, the CDR3 totals 12 amino acids. This chain's CDR3 is CASSEVGSGNTF.